This is a list of T cell receptor beta chains from one sample in a study of cytomegalovirus exposure and HLA in healthy donors. Some clones are missing from TCRdb's copy, which holds only in-frame ones; the method was immunoSEQ multiplex PCR. The data contain 200,000 to 250,000 clones, over 80% of them seen just once; the ten biggest clones take up about an eighth. The sample was PBMCs. All receptors come from a woman aged 25-40 years in good health and CMV-seropositive. Both conserved end residues are trimmed from each CDR3. D genes are given only for firm matches.

d_gene: -; v_gene: TRBV6-5; CDR3aa: ASSYSGAFLVAF
d_gene: -; v_gene: TRBV2; CDR3aa: ASRPGTGYTEAF
d_gene: -; v_gene: TRBV7-9; CDR3aa: ASSLGNYGYT
d_gene: -; v_gene: TRBV11-3; CDR3aa: ASSETIGFNEQY
d_gene: -; v_gene: TRBV11-2; CDR3aa: ASSRAGAYEQY
d_gene: -; v_gene: TRBV13; CDR3aa: ASSLGRRTDTQY
d_gene: TRBD2; v_gene: TRBV5-1; CDR3aa: ASSFGTTQETQY
d_gene: TRBD1; v_gene: TRBV5-6; CDR3aa: ASSWTGSTNTGELF
d_gene: TRBD1; v_gene: TRBV27; CDR3aa: ASSWDRGADTQY
d_gene: TRBD1; v_gene: TRBV28; CDR3aa: ASSLRGRVGNQPQH
d_gene: -; v_gene: TRBV7-2; CDR3aa: ASSWAQERGEQY
d_gene: -; v_gene: TRBV6-5; CDR3aa: ASSRGTAKNIQY
d_gene: TRBD2; v_gene: TRBV10-3; CDR3aa: AISEHTAGGETQY
d_gene: -; v_gene: TRBV9; CDR3aa: ASSVFSGNTEAF
d_gene: TRBD2; v_gene: TRBV4-3; CDR3aa: ASSQEPSGSSYEQY
d_gene: -; v_gene: TRBV27; CDR3aa: ASWHGVGEAF
d_gene: -; v_gene: TRBV27; CDR3aa: AGGATPGGELF
d_gene: -; v_gene: TRBV28; CDR3aa: ASSLWGSGQPQH
d_gene: -; v_gene: TRBV5-1; CDR3aa: ASSLGAGSTEAF
d_gene: -; v_gene: TRBV4-2; CDR3aa: ASSHTSFSYQETQY
d_gene: -; v_gene: TRBV30; CDR3aa: AWSGGTSGDEKLF
d_gene: -; v_gene: TRBV18; CDR3aa: ASSPPGAYGYT